The 12 T cell receptor beta chains listed next were all sequenced from one sample in a study of T cell changes during pregnancy in multiple sclerosis. Data came from immunoSEQ multiplex PCR; TCRdb stores just in-frame clones and leaves some out. The sample consists of tens of thousands of clones, about 92% of them appearing once. Sequences were derived from peripheral blood, sampled before pregnancy. These receptors were collected from a female donor with multiple sclerosis, enrolled in a pregnancy study.

This chain's CDR3 is CASRRDRNSPLHF. The DNA for the CDR3 is TGTGCCAGCAGGCGGGACAGAAATTCACCCCTCCACTTT. The chain has TRBV11-2 and TRBJ1-6, with 7 bases identical to TRBD1. The CDR3 totals 13 residues. Germline V gives CDR1 SGHAT, CDR2 FQNNGV. The V gene end was trimmed by 6 bases and the J gene end by 7 bases; junction bases not matched to a gene: 3. Supplemented by reference TRBV11-2 and TRBJ1-6, the full variable domain reads EAGVAQSPRYKIIEKRQSVAFWCNPISGHATLYWYQQILGQGPKLLIQFQNNGVVDDSQLPKDRFSAERLKGVDSTLKIQPAKLEDSAVYLCASRRDRNSPLHFGNGTRLTVT.

The chain uses TRBV6-1 and TRBJ1-6, with D uncertain. V was pared by 2 bases and J by 0 bases, with 8 bases between. The CDR3 spans 16 residues. CDR1 and CDR2 from the germline V gene are MNHNS and SASEGT. The CDR3 is CASSEIVSSYNSPLHF. In DNA form, the CDR3 reads TGTGCCAGCAGTGAAATCGTGAGCTCCTATAATTCACCCCTCCACTTT.

The genes are TRBV6-1 and TRBJ1-5, with no clear D. The CDR3 runs to 13 residues. The germline CDR1 and CDR2 sequences are MNHNS and SASEGT. V was clipped by 10 bases and J by 0 bases, with 10 bases between them. The CDR3 sequence is CATRSFSNQPQHF. The CDR3 DNA reads TGTGCCACCAGGAGTTTTAGCAATCAGCCCCAGCATTTT.

The chain recombines TRBV15 with TRBJ1-2; D remains unclear. This CDR3 contains 16 residues. CDR1 and CDR2 from the germline V gene are LNHNV and YYDKDF (reference sequence). V shed 0 bases and J shed 4 bases, with 15 bases lying between them. The CDR3 protein is CATSRDSPGNFYGYTF. The CDR3, as DNA: TGTGCCACCAGCAGAGACAGCCCAGGAAACTTCTATGGCTACACCTTC.

This chain links TRBV20-1 with TRBJ1-1, with TRBD1 as a possible D gene (5 bases). The V end was cut by 2 bases, the J end by 8 bases, with 9 bases between. The CDR3 runs to 11 residues. Germline V gene lookup returns CDR1 DFQATT and CDR2 SNEGSKA (reference sequence). The CDR3 DNA reads TGCAGTGCTAGACCGAAGGGGGAAGCTTTCTTT. Protein: CSARPKGEAFF.

This clone was found once. V is TRBV29-1 and J is TRBJ1-2; D possibly corresponds to TRBD1 (6 bases). This CDR3 has 11 residues. Germline V gene data show CDR1 as SQVTM and CDR2 as ANQGSEA. The CDR3 bases are TGCGCGGGCAGGGGCAACTATGGCTACACCTTC. Translating it yields CAGRGNYGYTF.

This chain joins TRBV5-1 and TRBJ1-4; D might be TRBD1 (6 bases). The CDR3 runs to 15 residues. V lost 4 bases and J 6 bases, leaving 16 bases between the germline ends. Per the germline V gene, CDR1 is SGHRS and CDR2 is YFSETQ. The CDR3 protein is CASSLKQGLDEKLFF. The DNA of the CDR3 is TGCGCCAGCAGCCTAAAACAGGGATTGGATGAAAAACTGTTTTTT. Based on the CDR3 plus reference TRBV5-1 and TRBJ1-4, the full variable domain is KAGVTQTPRYLIKTRGQQVTLSCSPISGHRSVSWYQQTPGQGLQFLFEYFSETQRNKGNFPGRFSGRQFSNSRSEMNVSTLELGDSALYLCASSLKQGLDEKLFFGSGTQLSVL.

The chain employs TRBV30 and TRBJ1-4, with D uncertain. CDR1 and CDR2 from the germline V gene are GTSNPN and SVGIG (reference sequence). This CDR3 has 14 amino acids. V was cut by 0 bases and J by 8 bases, with 13 bases left in between. The CDR3 loop is CAWSVRRGREKLFF. The CDR3 coding sequence is TGTGCCTGGAGTGTACGAAGAGGAAGGGAAAAACTGTTTTTT.

V gene TRBV29-1 combines with J gene TRBJ2-1; 14 nucleotides line up with TRBD2. Trimming at V came to 6 bases and at J to 15 bases, leaving 10 bases not matched to a gene. This CDR3 has 13 amino acids. Per the germline V gene, CDR1 is SQVTM and CDR2 is ANQGSEA. CDR3 sequence reads: CSVTWTSGGHLFF. The CDR3 coding sequence is TGCAGCGTGACCTGGACTAGCGGGGGGCATTTGTTCTTC.

This chain uses TRBV7-6 with TRBJ2-2; D is unclear. CDR3 size: 14 residues. Looked up from germline, CDR1 is SGHVS and CDR2 is FNYEAQ. The germline V and J ends were trimmed by 1 base and 5 bases, with 8 bases remaining between them. The CDR3 here is CASSLVSGTGELFF. In DNA form, the CDR3 reads TGTGCCAGCAGCTTAGTATCCGGTACCGGGGAGCTGTTTTTT.

This chain links TRBV7-8 with TRBJ1-1; the D gene is possibly TRBD1 (5 bases). V was trimmed by 6 bases and J by 0 bases, leaving 20 bases between them. This CDR3 has 17 amino acids. Germline CDR1 and CDR2: SGHVS and FQNEAQ. CDR3 residues: CASSSKGGVGMNTEAFF. The CDR3 nucleotides read TGTGCCAGCAGTTCCAAGGGAGGGGTAGGAATGAACACTGAAGCTTTCTTT. Supplemented by reference TRBV7-8 and TRBJ1-1, the full variable domain reads GAGVSQSPRYKVAKRGQDVALRCDPISGHVSLFWYQQALGQGPEFLTYFQNEAQLDKSGLPSDRFFAERPEGSVSTLKIQRTQQEDSAVYLCASSSKGGVGMNTEAFFGQGTRLTVV.

This chain joins TRBV6-1 and TRBJ1-2, with D possibly being TRBD1 (6 bases). Between the trimmed V and J ends, which lost 7 bases and 9 bases, there was a span of 9 bases. The CDR3 is 10 residues long. Germline V gene sequence: CDR1 MNHNS, CDR2 SASEGT. This CDR3 is CASTQGSYTF. The DNA of the CDR3 is TGTGCCAGCACACAGGGCAGCTACACCTTC.